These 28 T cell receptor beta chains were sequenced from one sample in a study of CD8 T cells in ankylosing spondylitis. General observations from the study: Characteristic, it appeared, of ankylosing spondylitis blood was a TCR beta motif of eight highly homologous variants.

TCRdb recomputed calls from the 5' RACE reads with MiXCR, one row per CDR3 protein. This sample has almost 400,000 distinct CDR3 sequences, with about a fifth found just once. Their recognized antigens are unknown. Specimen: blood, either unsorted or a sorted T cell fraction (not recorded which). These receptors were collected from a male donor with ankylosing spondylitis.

The CDR3 loop is CAISTTDGDQPQHF. In DNA, the CDR3 is TGTGCCATCAGTACCACGGACGGGGATCAGCCCCAGCATTTT. The gene calls are TRBV10-3 and TRBJ1-5, with no clear D. CDR1 ENHRY and CDR2 SYGVKD come from the germline V gene. This CDR3 has 14 residues. V was cut by 5 bases and J by 5 bases, with 13 bases left in between.

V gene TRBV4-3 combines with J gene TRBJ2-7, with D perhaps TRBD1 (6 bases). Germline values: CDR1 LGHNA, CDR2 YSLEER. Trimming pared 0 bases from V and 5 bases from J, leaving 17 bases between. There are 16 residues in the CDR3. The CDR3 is CASSQDWRTAVHEQYF. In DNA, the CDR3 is TGCGCCAGCAGCCAAGATTGGAGGACAGCTGTACACGAGCAGTACTTC.

This CDR3 is CASSFPPYSSSGANVLTF. In DNA, the CDR3 is TGTGCCAGCAGTTTCCCCCCTTACAGTAGCTCTGGGGCCAACGTCCTGACTTTC. V is TRBV28 and J is TRBJ2-6; D unresolved. Trimming pared 3 bases from V and 0 bases from J, leaving 15 bases between. Germline V gene sequence: CDR1 MDHEN, CDR2 SYDVKM. The CDR3 is 18 residues long.

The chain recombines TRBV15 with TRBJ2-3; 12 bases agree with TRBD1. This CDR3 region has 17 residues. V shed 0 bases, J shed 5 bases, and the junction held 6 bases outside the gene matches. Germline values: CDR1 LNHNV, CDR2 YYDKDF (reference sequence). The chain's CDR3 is CATSRDLGTGGRDTQYF. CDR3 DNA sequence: TGTGCCACCAGCAGAGATCTGGGGACAGGGGGCAGAGATACGCAGTATTTT.

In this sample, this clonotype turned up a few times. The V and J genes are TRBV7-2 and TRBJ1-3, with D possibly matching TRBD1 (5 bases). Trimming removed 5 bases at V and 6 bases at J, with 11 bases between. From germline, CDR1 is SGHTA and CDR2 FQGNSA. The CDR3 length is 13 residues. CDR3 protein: CASSRGVVNTIYF. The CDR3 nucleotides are TGTGCCAGCAGCCGAGGGGTGGTAAACACCATATATTTT.

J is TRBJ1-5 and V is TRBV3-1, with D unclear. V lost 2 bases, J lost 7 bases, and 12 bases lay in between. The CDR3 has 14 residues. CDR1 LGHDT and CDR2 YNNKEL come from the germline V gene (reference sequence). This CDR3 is CASSQFAIGQPQHF. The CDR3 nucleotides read TGTGCCAGCAGCCAATTTGCAATAGGACAGCCCCAGCATTTT.

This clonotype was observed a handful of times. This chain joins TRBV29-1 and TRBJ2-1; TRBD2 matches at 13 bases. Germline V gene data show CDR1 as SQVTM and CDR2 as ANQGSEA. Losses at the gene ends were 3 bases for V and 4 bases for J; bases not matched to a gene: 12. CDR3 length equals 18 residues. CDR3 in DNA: TGCAGCGTTGATGGGACTAGCGGGAACCCCCCTCGATACAATGAGCAGTTCTTC. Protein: CSVDGTSGNPPRYNEQFF.

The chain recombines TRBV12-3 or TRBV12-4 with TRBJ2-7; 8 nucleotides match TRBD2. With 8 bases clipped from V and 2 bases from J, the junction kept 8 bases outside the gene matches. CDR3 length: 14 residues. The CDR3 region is CASRGGGKAYEQYF. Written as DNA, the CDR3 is TGTGCCAGCCGGGGGGGAGGGAAAGCCTACGAGCAGTACTTC.

The chain's CDR3 is CASSESRLAGESGEQFF. CDR3 DNA sequence: TGTGCCAGCAGTGAATCGCGACTAGCGGGAGAGAGTGGTGAGCAGTTCTTC. The chain combines TRBV2 with TRBJ2-1; 12 nucleotides align to TRBD2. Trimming took 2 bases from V and 9 from J; bases not matched to a gene: 11. This CDR3 spans 17 amino acids. CDR1 and CDR2 (germline): SNHLY, FYNNEI.

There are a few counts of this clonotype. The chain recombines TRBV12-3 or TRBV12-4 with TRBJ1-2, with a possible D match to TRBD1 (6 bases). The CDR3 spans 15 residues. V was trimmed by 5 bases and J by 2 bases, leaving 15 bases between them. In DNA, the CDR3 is TGTGCCAGCAGTCCAATCAGGGGTGGCAACTATGGCTACACCTTC. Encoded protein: CASSPIRGGNYGYTF.

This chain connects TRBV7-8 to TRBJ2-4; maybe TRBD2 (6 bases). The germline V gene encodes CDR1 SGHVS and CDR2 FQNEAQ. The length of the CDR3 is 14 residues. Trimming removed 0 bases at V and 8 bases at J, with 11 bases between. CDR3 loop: CASSLAVWGDIQYF. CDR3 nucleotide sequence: TGTGCCAGCAGCTTAGCTGTATGGGGGGACATTCAGTACTTC.

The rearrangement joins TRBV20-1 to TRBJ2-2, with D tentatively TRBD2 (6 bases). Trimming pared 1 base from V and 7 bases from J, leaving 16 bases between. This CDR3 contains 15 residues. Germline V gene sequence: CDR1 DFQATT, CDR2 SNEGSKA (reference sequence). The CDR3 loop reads CSARGAGSVSGELFF. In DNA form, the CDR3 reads TGCAGTGCTAGAGGGGCGGGATCGGTGAGCGGGGAGCTGTTTTTT.

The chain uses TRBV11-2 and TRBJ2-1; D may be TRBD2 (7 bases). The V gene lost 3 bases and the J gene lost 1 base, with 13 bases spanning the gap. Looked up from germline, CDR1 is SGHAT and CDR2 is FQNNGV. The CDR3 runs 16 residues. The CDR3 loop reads CASSFGGASSYNEQFF. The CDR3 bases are TGTGCCAGCAGCTTTGGGGGGGCCAGTTCCTACAATGAGCAGTTCTTC.

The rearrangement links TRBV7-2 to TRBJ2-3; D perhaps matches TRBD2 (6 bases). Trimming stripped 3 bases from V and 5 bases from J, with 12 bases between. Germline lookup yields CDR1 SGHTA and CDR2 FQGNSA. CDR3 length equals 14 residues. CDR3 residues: CASSFGGDEDTQYF. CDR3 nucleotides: TGTGCCAGCAGCTTCGGGGGAGATGAAGATACGCAGTATTTT.

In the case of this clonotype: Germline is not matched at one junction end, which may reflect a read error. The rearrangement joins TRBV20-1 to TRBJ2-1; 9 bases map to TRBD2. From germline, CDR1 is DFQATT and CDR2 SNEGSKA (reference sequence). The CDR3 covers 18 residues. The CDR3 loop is CCARDRGATSGLYNEQFF. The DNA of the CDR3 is TGCTGTGCTAGAGATCGTGGGGCGACTAGCGGATTATACAATGAGCAGTTCTTC.

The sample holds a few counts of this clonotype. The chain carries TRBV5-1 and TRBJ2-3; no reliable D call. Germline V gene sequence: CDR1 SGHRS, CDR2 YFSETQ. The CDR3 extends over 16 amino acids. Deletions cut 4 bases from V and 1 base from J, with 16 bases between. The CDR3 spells CASSPSLSAGTDTQYF. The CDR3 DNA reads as TGCGCCAGCAGCCCCTCTCTGTCGGCGGGCACAGATACGCAGTATTTT.

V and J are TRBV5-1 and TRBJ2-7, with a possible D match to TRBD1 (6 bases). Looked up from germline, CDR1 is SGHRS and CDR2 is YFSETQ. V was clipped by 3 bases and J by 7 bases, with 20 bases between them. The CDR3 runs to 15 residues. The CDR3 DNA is TGCGCCAGCAGCTGGACCGGGCAGGGGCAAGGTGAGCAGTACTTC. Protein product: CASSWTGQGQGEQYF.

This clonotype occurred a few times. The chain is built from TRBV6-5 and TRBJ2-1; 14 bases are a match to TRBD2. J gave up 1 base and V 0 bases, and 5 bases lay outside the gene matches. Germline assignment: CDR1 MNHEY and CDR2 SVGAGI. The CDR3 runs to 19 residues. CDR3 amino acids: CASSYSRGLAGVSYNEQFF. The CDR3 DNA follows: TGTGCCAGCAGTTACTCGAGGGGACTAGCGGGAGTTTCCTACAATGAGCAGTTCTTC.

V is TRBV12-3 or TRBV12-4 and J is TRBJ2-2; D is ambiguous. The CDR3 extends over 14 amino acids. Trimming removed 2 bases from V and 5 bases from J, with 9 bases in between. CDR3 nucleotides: TGTGCCAGCAGTTTAAGGCAGCAAACCGGGGAGCTGTTTTTT. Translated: CASSLRQQTGELFF.

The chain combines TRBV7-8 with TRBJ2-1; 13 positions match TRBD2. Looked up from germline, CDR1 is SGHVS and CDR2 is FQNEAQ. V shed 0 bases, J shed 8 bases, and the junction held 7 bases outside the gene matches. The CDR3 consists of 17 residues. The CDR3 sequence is CASSLAVTSGRKDEQFF. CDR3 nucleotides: TGTGCCAGCAGCTTAGCCGTGACTAGCGGGAGGAAGGATGAGCAGTTCTTC.

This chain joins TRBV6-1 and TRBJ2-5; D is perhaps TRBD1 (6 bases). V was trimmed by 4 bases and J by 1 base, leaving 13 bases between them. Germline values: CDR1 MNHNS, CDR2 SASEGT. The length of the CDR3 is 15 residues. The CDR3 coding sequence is TGTGCCAGCAGTGCAACTGGACAGCCCCAAGAGACCCAGTACTTC. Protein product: CASSATGQPQETQYF.

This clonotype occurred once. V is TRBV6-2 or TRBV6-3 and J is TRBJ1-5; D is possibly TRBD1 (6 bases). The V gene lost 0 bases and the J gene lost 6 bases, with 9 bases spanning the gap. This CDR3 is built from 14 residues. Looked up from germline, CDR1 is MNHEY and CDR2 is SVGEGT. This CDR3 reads CASSYSGDTQPQHF. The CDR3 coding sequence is TGTGCCAGCAGTTACTCGGGGGACACTCAGCCCCAGCATTTT.

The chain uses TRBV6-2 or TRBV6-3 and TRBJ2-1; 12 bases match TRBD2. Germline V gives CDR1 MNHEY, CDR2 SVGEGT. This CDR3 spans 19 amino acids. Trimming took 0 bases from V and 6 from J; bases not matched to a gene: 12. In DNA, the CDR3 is TGTGCCAGCAGTTACTCGATTCGCCTAGCGGGAGGGCCTGTCAATGAGCAGTTCTTC. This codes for CASSYSIRLAGGPVNEQFF.

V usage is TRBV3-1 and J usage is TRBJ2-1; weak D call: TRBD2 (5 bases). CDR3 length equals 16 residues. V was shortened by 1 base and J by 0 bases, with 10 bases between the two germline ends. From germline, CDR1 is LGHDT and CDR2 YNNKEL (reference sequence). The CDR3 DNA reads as TGTGCCAGCAGCCAAGTGCCGGGGAGCTCCTACAATGAGCAGTTCTTC. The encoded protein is CASSQVPGSSYNEQFF.

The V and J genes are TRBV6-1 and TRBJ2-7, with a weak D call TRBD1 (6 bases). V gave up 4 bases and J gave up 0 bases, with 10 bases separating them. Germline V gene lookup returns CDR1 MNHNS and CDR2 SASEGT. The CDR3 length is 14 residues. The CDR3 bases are TGTGCCAGCAGTGCAAGGACAGACTCCTACGAGCAGTACTTC. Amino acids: CASSARTDSYEQYF.

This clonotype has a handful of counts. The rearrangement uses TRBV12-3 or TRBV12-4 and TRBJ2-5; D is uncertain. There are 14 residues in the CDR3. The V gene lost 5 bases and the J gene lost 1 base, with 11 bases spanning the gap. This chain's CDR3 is CASSPTTGQETQYF. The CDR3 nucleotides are TGTGCCAGCAGTCCCACAACCGGCCAAGAGACCCAGTACTTC.

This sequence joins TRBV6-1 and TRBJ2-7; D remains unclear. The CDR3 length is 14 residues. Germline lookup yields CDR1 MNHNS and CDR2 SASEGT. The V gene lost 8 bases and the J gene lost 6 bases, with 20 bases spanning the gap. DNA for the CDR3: TGTGCCAGCTCCACTGCAGGTTTACCGGGCGAGCAGTACTTC. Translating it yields CASSTAGLPGEQYF.

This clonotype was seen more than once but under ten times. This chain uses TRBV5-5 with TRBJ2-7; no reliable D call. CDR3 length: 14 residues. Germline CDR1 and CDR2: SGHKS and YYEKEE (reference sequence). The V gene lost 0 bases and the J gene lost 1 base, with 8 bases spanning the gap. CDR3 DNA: TGTGCCAGCAGCTTGGTCTCGACTTCCTACGAGCAGTACTTC. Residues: CASSLVSTSYEQYF.